This TCR beta chain was recorded in a study of metastatic and nonmetastatic thyroid tumors. Study in general: A comparison of repertoires was made across blood and tumor or nodule tissue from malignant and benign thyroid patients.

V was shortened by 3 bases and J by 2 bases, with 8 bases between the two germline ends. The CDR3 is made up of 15 amino acids. Germline lookup yields CDR1 LGHDT and CDR2 YNNKEL (reference sequence). This clone was seen many times. Its target is unknown. In the source study's methods: Clinicopathological groups of papillary thyroid cancer showed CDR3 differences that were used to build a distant-metastasis classifier. MiXCR reprocessed the PCR reads for TCRdb. These V and J calls derive from TCRdb rather than the authors' analysis. Of roughly 90,000 clones in the sample, about 16% were seen once. Overall study results and limits: Malignant tumors reportedly showed significantly higher TCR beta diversity than benign nodules in both blood and tumor.

Thyroid surgery had not been preceded by any treatment in any patient. This TCR was recovered from a female donor with papillary thyroid cancer or a benign thyroid nodule (not recorded which). Some clones in this sample may be carry-over from other donors' samples. Sequencing input: blood. V and J are TRBV3-1 and TRBJ2-6; no clear D gene. The CDR3 loop reads CASSHWAAGANVLTF. CDR3 coding DNA: TGTGCCAGCAGCCATTGGGCTGCTGGGGCCAACGTCCTGACTTTC.